Each of the 14 T cell receptor beta chains below was sequenced from the same sample in a study of shared clonotypes between healthy human individuals. TCRdb's table, derived via immunoSEQ multiplex PCR, lists solely in-frame clones and lacks some. The sample has over a million clones; approximately 98% are singletons. The specimen was naive CD4+ T cells sorted from blood. The subset: CD45RA+ positively selected. These TCRs come from a man aged 25-40 years in good health.

This chain connects TRBV10-2 to TRBJ1-1; 7 bases line up with TRBD1. CDR1 WSHSY and CDR2 SAAADI come from the germline V gene. The CDR3 has 13 amino acids. V shed 7 bases and J 1 base; nucleotides not matched to a gene: 3. CDR3 DNA sequence: TGCGCCAGCACCCGGACAGGGAACACTGAAGCTTTCTTT. This translates into CASTRTGNTEAFF.

V usage is TRBV19 and J usage is TRBJ1-5; D not resolved. The V and J ends lost 5 bases and 6 bases respectively, with 17 bases between them. Germline assignment: CDR1 LNHDA and CDR2 SQIVND (reference sequence). The CDR3 has 15 amino acids. CDR3 DNA sequence: TGTGCCAGTAGTGTCATACAGCTGACCGGTCAGCCCCAGCATTTT. Protein sequence: CASSVIQLTGQPQHF.

The rearrangement uses TRBV7-8 and TRBJ2-7; 10 nucleotides line up with TRBD1. CDR3 length: 13 amino acids. The V gene end was trimmed by 6 bases and the J gene end by 5 bases; junction bases not matched to a gene: 4. The germline V gene has CDR1 SGHVS and CDR2 FQNEAQ. For the CDR3, the DNA is TGTGCCAGCAGTTGGGACAGGGGCCACGAGCAGTACTTC. Translation: CASSWDRGHEQYF.

This sequence joins TRBV5-1 and TRBJ2-7, with D perhaps TRBD1 (6 bases). Germline lookup yields CDR1 SGHRS and CDR2 YFSETQ. The CDR3 spans 14 residues. Trimming removed 0 bases at V and 4 bases at J, with 11 bases between. The DNA for the CDR3 is TGCGCCAGCAGCTTGGCCCTGGGGGCGTACGAGCAGTACTTC. Encoded protein: CASSLALGAYEQYF.

The chain couples TRBV6-4 to TRBJ1-2; 7 nucleotides line up with TRBD1. Germline CDR1 and CDR2: MRHNA and SNTAGT. V shed 0 bases, J shed 4 bases, and the junction held 5 bases outside the gene matches. The CDR3 sequence is 15 residues long. CDR3 nucleotides: TGTGCCAGCAGTGACTCGGCAGGGGGACTCTATGGCTACACCTTC. Translated, it gives CASSDSAGGLYGYTF.

The chain has TRBV2 and TRBJ2-2; D is unclear. Germline values: CDR1 SNHLY, CDR2 FYNNEI. Trimming shortened V by 8 bases and J by 4 bases, and 8 bases separated the two germline ends. There are 12 residues in the CDR3. Here the CDR3 reads CASRFGTGELFF. CDR3 nucleotide sequence: TGTGCCAGCCGGTTTGGCACCGGGGAGCTGTTTTTT.

On this clone itself: This same CDR3 is encoded by further DNA sequences in the sample. The chain has TRBV5-1 and TRBJ2-7, with 11 positions matching TRBD1. The CDR3 has 14 amino acids. The J segment lost 4 bases and the V segment lost 4 bases, leaving 4 bases of the junction unmatched. Germline lookup yields CDR1 SGHRS and CDR2 YFSETQ. The CDR3 sequence: CASSLGQGAYEQYF. The DNA for the CDR3 is TGCGCCAGCAGCCTAGGACAGGGGGCGTACGAGCAGTACTTC. The complete variable domain, with remaining parts taken from reference TRBV5-1 and TRBJ2-7, reads KAGVTQTPRYLIKTRGQQVTLSCSPISGHRSVSWYQQTPGQGLQFLFEYFSETQRNKGNFPGRFSGRQFSNSRSEMNVSTLELGDSALYLCASSLGQGAYEQYFGPGTRLTVT.

This chain connects TRBV15 to TRBJ2-1; D might be TRBD2 (5 bases). Germline-derived CDR1 and CDR2 are LNHNV and YYDKDF (reference sequence). The V end was cut by 2 bases, the J end by 2 bases, with 10 bases between. This CDR3 has 15 residues. DNA of the CDR3: TGTGCCACCAGCAGACCAGACTACCCCTACAATGAGCAGTTCTTC. Translating gives CATSRPDYPYNEQFF.

V and J are TRBV30 and TRBJ1-4; 8 bases align to TRBD1. The CDR3 consists of 15 residues. Looked up from germline, CDR1 is GTSNPN and CDR2 is SVGIG (reference sequence). Losses at the gene ends were 5 bases for V and 8 bases for J; bases not matched to a gene: 13. CDR3 protein: CAWRITTGVREKLFF. The CDR3 coding sequence is TGTGCCTGGCGAATAACGACAGGGGTTCGGGAAAAACTGTTTTTT.

This chain joins TRBV11-2 and TRBJ2-2; 10 bases are a match to TRBD2. V was pared by 0 bases and J by 1 base, with 2 bases of the junction left unmatched. Germline V gene lookup returns CDR1 SGHAT and CDR2 FQNNGV. The CDR3 length is 17 residues. CDR3 protein: CASSLELAGKNTGELFF. CDR3 coding DNA: TGTGCCAGCAGCTTAGAACTAGCGGGAAAGAACACCGGGGAGCTGTTTTTT. The full variable domain, with the rest looked up from reference TRBV11-2 and TRBJ2-2, is EAGVAQSPRYKIIEKRQSVAFWCNPISGHATLYWYQQILGQGPKLLIQFQNNGVVDDSQLPKDRFSAERLKGVDSTLKIQPAKLEDSAVYLCASSLELAGKNTGELFFGEGSRLTVL.

The V gene is TRBV5-4, the J gene TRBJ2-6; no definite D call. The CDR3 length is 13 residues. Trimming removed 5 bases from V and 8 bases from J, with 11 bases in between. The germline V gene encodes CDR1 SGHNT and CDR2 YYREEE (reference sequence). CDR3 sequence: CASRAPATNVLTF. The CDR3 DNA sequence: TGTGCCAGCAGGGCTCCTGCTACCAACGTCCTGACTTTC. Full variable domain (rest looked up from reference TRBV5-4 and TRBJ2-6): ETGVTQSPTHLIKTRGQQVTLRCSSQSGHNTVSWYQQALGQGPQFIFQYYREEENGRGNFPPRFSGLQFPNYSSELNVNALELDDSALYLCASRAPATNVLTFGAGSRLTVL.

The rearrangement uses TRBV21-1 and TRBJ1-5; the table names TRBD1, a call not compared with the DNA. TRBV21-1 is a pseudogene. The CDR3 has 16 residues. CDR3 coding DNA: TGTGCCAGCAGCATCTGGGACAGTTATAGCAATCAGCCCCAGCATTTT. Translating gives CASSIWDSYSNQPQHF.

The chain carries TRBV5-6 and TRBJ2-1; D possibly corresponds to TRBD1 (5 bases). The CDR3 is 12 residues long. The germline V and J ends were trimmed by 2 bases and 9 bases, with 9 bases remaining between them. Per germline, CDR1 SGHDT and CDR2 YYEEEE. DNA of the CDR3: TGTGCCAGCAGCTTCCAGGGAACTGAGCAGTTCTTC. This encodes CASSFQGTEQFF.

This chain links TRBV2 with TRBJ1-4, with TRBD1 as a possible D gene (6 bases). V lost 5 bases and J lost 7, with 23 bases in between. Germline V lookup: CDR1 SNHLY, CDR2 FYNNEI. There are 17 residues in the CDR3. CDR3 sequence (DNA): TGTGCCAGCAGTCGAGCTCCTCCCGGGACACAAATTGAAAAACTGTTTTTT. This encodes CASSRAPPGTQIEKLFF.